This T cell receptor (beta chain) was sequenced in a study of T cell repertoires in cytomegalovirus infection. Turning to the study itself: Indications of both CMV infection and matching HLA type were provided by public TCR beta signatures.

TCRdb recomputed calls from the reads with MiXCR, one row per CDR3 protein. The repertoire has hundreds of thousands of distinct CDR3 sequences, approximately 11% of them found once; the top ten carry roughly 10%. The CDR3 is 15 residues long. The germline gives CDR1 SGHRS, CDR2 YFSETQ. The V and J ends lost 4 bases and 0 bases respectively, with 11 bases between them. This clonotype was seen more than once but under ten times. Its antigen is unidentified. Broader study findings: CMV carriers having the relevant HLA were flagged by cumulative public TCR beta family frequency. Across the ex vivo response, the dominant clonotypes were HLA-C-restricted CMV-specific TCR beta clonotypes.

V usage is TRBV5-1 and J usage is TRBJ2-1, with D possibly TRBD1 on 6 matching bases. Sequencing input: PBMCs. This TCR was recovered from a human donor in good health (CMV status not recorded). Some clones in this sample may be carry-over from other donors' samples. Here the CDR3 reads CASSPDSTSYNEQFF. CDR3 nucleotides: TGCGCCAGCAGCCCGGACAGCACCTCCTACAATGAGCAGTTCTTC.